This is a list of T cell receptor beta chains from one sample in a study of long-term antiretroviral therapy in people with HIV. The table came from immunoSEQ multiplex PCR; TCRdb's copy has only in-frame clones and leaves some out. The sample consists of 13,000 to 15,000 clones, over 75% of them appearing once. The sequenced sample was unsorted PBMCs, obtained 6.2 years after starting antiretroviral therapy. These receptors all stem from a man aged 40-49 years with HIV. Each CDR3 is given with its conserved first and last residue. A D gene is named only where the DNA matches it firmly. Where a row states a size, it is once, few, many or the class of an expanded clone; other rows omit it.

TRBV7-3	TRBJ2-2	NA	medium-sized	CASSLSTGSTGELFF	TGTGCCAGCAGCTTAAGTACAGGGAGCACCGGGGAGCTGTTTTTT
TRBV29-1	TRBJ2-5	NA	NA	CSVDGSWGEKYQETQYF	TGCAGCGTTGATGGCTCGTGGGGGGAAAAGTACCAAGAGACCCAGTACTTC
TRBV4-2	TRBJ2-1	TRBD2	NA	CASSQKTITSGRAWEQFF	TGTGCCAGCAGCCAAAAAACCATAACTAGCGGGAGGGCCTGGGAGCAGTTCTTC
TRBV28	TRBJ2-3	TRBD2	NA	CASSYGAGGDTQYF	TGTGCCAGCAGTTACGGAGCGGGAGGTGATACGCAGTATTTT
TRBV28	TRBJ2-3	TRBD1	NA	CASTPQGWGTDTQYF	TGTGCCAGCACTCCACAGGGGTGGGGCACAGATACGCAGTATTTT
TRBV30	TRBJ1-4	TRBD1	NA	CAWRPGQGDEKLFF	TGTGCCTGGAGGCCGGGACAGGGTGATGAAAAACTGTTTTTT
TRBV28	TRBJ1-2	TRBD1	NA	CASSTGIGGYTF	TGTGCCAGCTCGACAGGGATCGGTGGCTACACCTTC
TRBV5-1	TRBJ2-7	NA	NA	CASSSRGGDYEQYF	TGCGCCAGCAGCTCACGGGGTGGCGACTACGAGCAGTACTTC
TRBV30	TRBJ1-1	NA	NA	CAWSPRTANTEAFF	TGTGCCTGGAGTCCCCGGACCGCGAACACTGAAGCTTTCTTT
TRBV7-2	TRBJ2-5	NA	NA	CASSPRPQETQYF	TGTGCCAGCAGCCCCCGGCCCCAAGAGACCCAGTACTTC
TRBV27	TRBJ2-1	NA	NA	CASSFREYNEQFF	TGTGCCAGCAGTTTTAGGGAATACAATGAGCAGTTCTTC
TRBV28	TRBJ1-5	TRBD1	NA	CASSLWRGQSNQPQHF	TGTGCCAGCAGTTTATGGAGGGGGCAGAGCAATCAGCCCCAGCATTTT
TRBV4-2	TRBJ2-1	NA	NA	CASSQGRLSSYNEQFF	TGTGCCAGCAGCCAAGGGAGGCTGAGCTCCTACAATGAGCAGTTCTTC
TRBV5-4	TRBJ1-3	NA	NA	CASSRSPGRVLSGNTIYF	TGTGCCAGCAGCCGAAGTCCGGGCCGAGTACTCTCTGGAAACACCATATATTTT
TRBV27	TRBJ2-1	TRBD1	NA	CASSDTGDNEQFF	TGTGCCAGCAGTGATACAGGGGACAATGAGCAGTTCTTC
TRBV19	TRBJ1-2	TRBD1	NA	CASSSAGDRGKSGYTF	TGTGCCAGTAGCTCGGCAGGAGACAGGGGAAAGAGCGGCTACACCTTC
TRBV11-3	TRBJ2-2	NA	NA	CASSFRSAATGELFF	TGTGCCAGCAGCTTTAGGTCGGCCGCTACCGGGGAGCTGTTTTTT
TRBV10-3	TRBJ2-2	NA	NA	CAISESKENGELFF	TGTGCCATCAGTGAGTCGAAGGAGAACGGGGAGCTGTTTTTT
TRBV29-1	TRBJ2-6	TRBD1	NA	CSVRDRGSGANVLTF	TGCAGCGTCCGGGACAGGGGATCCGGGGCCAACGTCCTGACTTTC
TRBV5-1	TRBJ2-6	NA	NA	CASSSGLVLSRSSGANVLTF	TGCGCCAGCAGCTCCGGACTCGTCTTGAGTAGGAGCTCTGGGGCCAACGTCCTGACTTTC
TRBV29-1	TRBJ2-1	TRBD2	NA	CSVPGGSSYNEQFF	TGCAGCGTCCCCGGCGGGAGCTCCTACAATGAGCAGTTCTTC
TRBV27	TRBJ2-1	TRBD1	NA	CASSWDSSYNEQFF	TGTGCCAGCAGTTGGGACAGCTCCTACAATGAGCAGTTCTTC
TRBV7-2	TRBJ2-7	NA	NA	CASSVYRGGYEQYF	TGTGCCAGCAGCGTTTACAGGGGGGGCTACGAGCAGTACTTC
TRBV15	TRBJ1-1	NA	few	CATRAEGVNTEAFF	TGTGCCACCAGAGCAGAAGGCGTGAACACTGAAGCTTTCTTT